This section outlines one T cell receptor beta chain sequence together with its context. These data are taken from a study of blood T cells in healthy people across ages. Through a sample-barcoded 5' primer and a J-beta primer mix, a second PCR was run for about 7 to 12 cycles. TCRdb passed the 5' RACE reads through MiXCR, listing each CDR3 protein once. The top ten hold 3.6% of the sample, which has over 600,000 distinct CDR3 sequences, over 20% seen once. There are 15 residues in the CDR3. Unmatched junction bases numbered 7, after V lost 1 base and J lost 6 bases. Germline lookup yields CDR1 LGHDT and CDR2 YNNKEL (reference sequence).

Sequencing was performed on blood. This TCR derives from an older man in good health. This chain uses TRBV3-1 with TRBJ2-7, with TRBD2 matching 9 bases. This CDR3 is CASSQGVRLAVEQYF. CDR3 bases: TGTGCCAGCAGCCAAGGTGTAAGACTAGCGGTCGAGCAGTACTTC.